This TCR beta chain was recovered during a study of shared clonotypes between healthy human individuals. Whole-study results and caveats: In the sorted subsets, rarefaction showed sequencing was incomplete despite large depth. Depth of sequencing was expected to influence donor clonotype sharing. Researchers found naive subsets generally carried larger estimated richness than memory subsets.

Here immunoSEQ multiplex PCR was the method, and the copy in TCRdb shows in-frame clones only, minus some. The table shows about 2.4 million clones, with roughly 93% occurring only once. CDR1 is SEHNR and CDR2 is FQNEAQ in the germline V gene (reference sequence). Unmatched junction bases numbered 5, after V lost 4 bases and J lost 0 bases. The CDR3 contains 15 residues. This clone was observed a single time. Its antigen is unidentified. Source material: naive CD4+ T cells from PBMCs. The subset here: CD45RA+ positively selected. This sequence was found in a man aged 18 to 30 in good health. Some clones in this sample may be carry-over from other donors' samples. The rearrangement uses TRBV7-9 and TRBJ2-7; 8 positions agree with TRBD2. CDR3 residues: CASSSGGGVSYEQYF. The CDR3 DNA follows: TGTGCCAGCAGCTCGGGAGGGGGAGTCTCCTACGAGCAGTACTTC.